This T cell receptor beta chain was sequenced for a study of OX40 agonist ivuxolimab in advanced cancers. Study observations and caveats: With doses of 0.1 to 3.0 mg/kg, CD4+ and CD8+ blood T cells had undergone clonal expansion by week 6. Specificity for antigen went undetermined in the expanded peripheral T cells.

The CDR3 runs 16 residues. Germline V gives CDR1 SGHVS, CDR2 FNYEAQ. V dropped 5 bases and J dropped 3; count of bases not matched to a gene: 4. Worth noting for this clone: Its antigen is not identified.

Method: immunoSEQ multiplex PCR; TCRdb's copy keeps in-frame clones and lacks some. The data hold around 88,000 clones, with roughly nine tenths observed a single time. Specimen: CD4+ or CD8+ T cells sorted from blood, collected in a trial of the OX40 agonist ivuxolimab. V is TRBV7-6 and J is TRBJ2-3, with 14 bases aligning to TRBD2. This TCR was recovered from an adult with an advanced solid tumor such as melanoma, head and neck, liver or kidney cancer. The DNA of the CDR3 is TGTGCCAGCAGCAGGGGACTAGCGGGGGAGACAGATACGCAGTATTTT. The encoded protein is CASSRGLAGETDTQYF.